This TCR beta chain comes out of a study of shared clonotypes between healthy human individuals. Broader study findings: Memory subsets generally showed smaller estimated richness than naive subsets did. Donors were few, which limited the genetic and exposure-history diversity represented.

Using immunoSEQ multiplex PCR, the repertoire was profiled, and TCRdb retains in-frame clones only, with some absent. The sample has about 2.3 million clones; 80% to 95% are singletons. Germline lookup yields CDR1 SGHRS and CDR2 YFSETQ. The germline V and J ends were trimmed by 0 bases and 8 bases, with 15 bases remaining between them. CDR3 length equals 15 residues. Comments on this clone: The antigen is undetermined.

A CD45RA-negative memory subset and a CD45RA+ naive subset were separated from the CD4+ cells. This rearrangement joins TRBV5-1 to TRBJ2-1; TRBD1 might be the D (7 bases). Specimen: naive CD4+ T cells from PBMCs. Indicated subset: CD45RA+ positively selected. The TCR comes from a man between 18 and 29 years old in good health. Some clones in this sample may be carry-over from other donors' samples. The CDR3 is CASSLGTGRRDEQFF. The CDR3 DNA reads TGCGCCAGCAGCTTGGGGACAGGAAGGAGGGATGAGCAGTTCTTC.